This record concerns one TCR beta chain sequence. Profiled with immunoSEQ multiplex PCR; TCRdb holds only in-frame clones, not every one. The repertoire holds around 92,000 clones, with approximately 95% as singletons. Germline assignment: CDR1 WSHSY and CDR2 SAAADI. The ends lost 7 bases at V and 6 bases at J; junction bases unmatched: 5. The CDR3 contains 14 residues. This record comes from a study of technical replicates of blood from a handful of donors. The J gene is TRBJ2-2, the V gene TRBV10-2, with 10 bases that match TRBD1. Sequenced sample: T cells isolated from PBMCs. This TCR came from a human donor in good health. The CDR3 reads CASIETGGSGELFF. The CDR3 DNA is TGCGCCAGCATCGAGACAGGGGGCTCCGGGGAGCTGTTTTTT.